This T cell receptor beta chain is drawn from a study of T cells in localized non-small cell lung cancer. Study-wide results and caveats: Longer overall survival was linked to higher blood T cell density.

As regards this clone: What it binds is unknown.

The CDR3 spans 13 residues. V lost 2 bases to trimming and J lost 5 bases, with 9 bases between them. The germline gives CDR1 SNHLY, CDR2 FYNNEI. This table comes from immunoSEQ multiplex PCR, and its TCRdb copy is limited to in-frame clones, with some not included. The table lists roughly 27,000 clones, around 92% of them singletons. Sequenced material: peripheral blood mononuclear cells, taken before any cancer treatment. The TCR was taken from a woman aged 40-69 years with stage III lung adenocarcinoma. This rearrangement joins TRBV2 to TRBJ2-5; D may be TRBD2 (5 bases). The CDR3 nucleotides read TGTGCCAGCAGTGAAAACAGCGGTGAGACCCAGTACTTC. Residues: CASSENSGETQYF. The variable domain in full, with the rest retrieved from reference TRBV2 and TRBJ2-5, is EPEVTQTPSHQVTQMGQEVILRCVPISNHLYFYWYRQILGQKVEFLVSFYNNEISEKSEIFDDQFSVERPDGSNFTLKIRSTKLEDSAMYFCASSENSGETQYFGPGTRLLVL.